This T cell receptor (beta chain) was identified during a study of cytomegalovirus exposure and HLA in healthy donors. PCR was performed using 60 Vbeta and 13 Jbeta primers. Clones were read by immunoSEQ multiplex PCR, and TCRdb kept only the in-frame ones, dropping some. The table shows approximately 150,000 clones, with 84% occurring only once. Remarks on this clone: Its antigen remains unknown.

Overall study results and limits: Researchers counted 164 TCR beta chains as cytomegalovirus-associated.

The length of the CDR3 is 17 residues. The V end lost 5 bases, the J end lost 5 bases, and 25 bases lay between the germline ends. CDR1 is SGHDN and CDR2 is FVKESK in the germline V gene. This sequence originates from a boy between 2 and 10 years old in good health and CMV-seronegative. The chain carries TRBV14 and TRBJ2-7; D is possibly TRBD2 (5 bases). The material sequenced was PBMCs. For the CDR3, the DNA is TGTGCCAGCAGCAAAGGGTTCTCTCGGGGAGATAGTCACGAGCAGTACTTC. As protein: CASSKGFSRGDSHEQYF.